This TCR beta chain was sequenced for a study of regulatory T cells in long-lasting Graves disease. The time point denotes: newly diagnosed GD, antithyroid drugs for less than 3 months. Extracted RNA from PBMCs served as the source of the TCR library. This clonotype occurred many times. Investigators prepared the TCR beta libraries by applying iRepertoire HTBI primers and Arm-PCR of CDR3 regions. Each CDR3 protein is one row after TCRdb ran MiXCR on the multiplex PCR reads. This sample yields roughly 410,000 distinct CDR3 sequences, of which 15% are seen a single time; around 7.6% belongs to the top ten. This CDR3 has 17 amino acids. Trimming left V 4 bases short and J 2 bases short, with 19 bases between. Germline CDR1 is MDHEN and CDR2 is SYDVKM. These data were likewise used in another study, on T cells in Graves' hyperthyroidism and ophthalmopathy. That study reports: HTBI primers were the set used in a first-round RT-PCR of the TCR CDR3.

This TCR was recovered from a middle-aged woman with Graves disease. The J gene is TRBJ2-3, the V gene TRBV28; D is possibly TRBD1 (6 bases). Here the sequenced sample was peripheral blood mononuclear cells (PBMCs), taken at new diagnosis, from a patient treated with antithyroid drugs. The CDR3 sequence is CASSSRDTSLLTDTQYF. In DNA form, the CDR3 reads TGTGCCAGCAGTTCACGGGACACCTCTCTTCTCACAGATACGCAGTATTTT.